This T cell receptor beta chain was sequenced during a study of early T cells in non-severe SARS-CoV-2 infection. This clonotype showed up many times. Its target is unknown. Individual cDNA molecules received unique molecular identifiers during library preparation. MiXCR was run by TCRdb on the 5' RACE reads, yielding one entry per CDR3 protein. The table shows around 76,000 distinct CDR3 sequences, with more than 9% occurring only once. Study-level findings and limits: VDJdb matches were skewed toward anti-spike CD8 T cell responses.

The TCR sequence derives from an adult who was a healthcare worker with PCR-confirmed SARS-CoV-2 infection or an uninfected control (not recorded which). Sequencing was done on a sample of whole blood.

CDR3 loop: CASSPQGTGREKLFF. CDR3 DNA: TGTGCCAGCAGCCCCCAGGGGACAGGGCGTGAAAAACTGTTTTTT. The chain combines TRBV12-3 or TRBV12-4 with TRBJ1-4; 9 bases match TRBD1. This CDR3 contains 15 residues. The V and J ends lost 6 bases and 7 bases, in that order; junction bases with no gene match: 9.